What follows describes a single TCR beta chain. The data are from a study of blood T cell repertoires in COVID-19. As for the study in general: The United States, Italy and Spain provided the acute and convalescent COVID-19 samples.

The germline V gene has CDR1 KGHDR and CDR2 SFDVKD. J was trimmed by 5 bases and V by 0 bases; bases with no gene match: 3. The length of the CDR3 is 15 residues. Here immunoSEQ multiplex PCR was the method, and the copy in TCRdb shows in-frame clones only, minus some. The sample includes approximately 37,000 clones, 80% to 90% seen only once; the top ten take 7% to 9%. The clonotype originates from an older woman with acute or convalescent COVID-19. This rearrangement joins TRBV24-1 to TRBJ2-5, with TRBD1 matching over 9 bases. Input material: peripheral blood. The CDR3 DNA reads TGTGCCACCAGTGATTTGCCCGGGACAGGGGAGACCCAGTACTTC. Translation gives CATSDLPGTGETQYF.